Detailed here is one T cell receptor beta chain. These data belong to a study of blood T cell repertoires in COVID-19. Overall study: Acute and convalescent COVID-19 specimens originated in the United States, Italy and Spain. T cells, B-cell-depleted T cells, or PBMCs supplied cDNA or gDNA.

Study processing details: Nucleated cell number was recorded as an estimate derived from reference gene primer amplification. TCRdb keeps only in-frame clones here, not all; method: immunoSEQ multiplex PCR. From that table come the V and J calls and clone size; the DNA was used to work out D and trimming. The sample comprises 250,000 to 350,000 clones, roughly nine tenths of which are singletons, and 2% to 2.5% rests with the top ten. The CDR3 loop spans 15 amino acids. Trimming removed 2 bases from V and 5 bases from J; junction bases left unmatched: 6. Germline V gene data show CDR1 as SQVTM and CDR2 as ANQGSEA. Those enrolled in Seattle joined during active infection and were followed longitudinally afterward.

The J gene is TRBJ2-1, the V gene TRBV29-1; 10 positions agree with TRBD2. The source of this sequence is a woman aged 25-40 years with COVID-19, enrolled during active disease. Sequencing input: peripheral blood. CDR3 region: CSVETGTSANNEQFF. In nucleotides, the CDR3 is TGCAGCGTTGAAACCGGGACTAGCGCCAACAATGAGCAGTTCTTC.